Following are 12 T cell receptor beta chains from one sample sequenced in a study of blood T cells in healthy people across ages. Then a second PCR, running roughly 7 to 11 cycles, was carried out with a sample-barcoded 5' primer and a J-beta primer mix. TCRdb analysed the 5' RACE reads with MiXCR anew, one entry per CDR3 protein. The sample has 550,000 to 750,000 distinct CDR3 sequences; under 25% are singletons. The sequenced sample was blood. These receptors were obtained from a man between 65 and 79 years old in good health.

This chain connects TRBV20-1 to TRBJ2-7, with 11 bases fitting TRBD2. Germline CDR1 DFQATT, CDR2 SNEGSKA (reference sequence). J lost 7 bases, V lost 6 bases, and 11 bases had no gene match. This CDR3 contains 14 residues. The CDR3 DNA reads as TGCAGTGCGCTCGTATCCGGGACTAGCGGTGAGCAGTACTTC. It codes for CSALVSGTSGEQYF.

V is TRBV20-1 and J is TRBJ1-5, with 9 bases lining up with TRBD1. This CDR3 region has 13 residues. Looked up from germline, CDR1 is DFQATT and CDR2 is SNEGSKA (reference sequence). Trimming cost V 6 bases and J 4 bases; bases outside gene matches: 4. CDR3 coding DNA: TGCAGTGCCAGGGACAGGGCAAATCAGCCCCAGCATTTT. Protein product: CSARDRANQPQHF.

The CDR3 region has the DNA TGTGCCATCGGAGAATATGGCTACACCTTC. It codes for CAIGEYGYTF. This chain links TRBV10-3 with TRBJ1-2; no reliable D call. Per the germline V gene, CDR1 is ENHRY and CDR2 is SYGVKD. Trimming removed 8 bases at V and 5 bases at J, with 6 bases between. There are 10 residues in the CDR3.

This clonotype was seen more than once but under ten times. The chain couples TRBV27 to TRBJ2-1, with D tentatively TRBD2 (5 bases). The CDR3 totals 16 residues. Germline V lookup: CDR1 MNHEY, CDR2 SMNVEV (reference sequence). V shed 2 bases and J shed 6 bases, with 17 bases lying between them. CDR3 loop: CASSLISGALGNEQFF. CDR3 in DNA: TGTGCCAGCAGTTTAATAAGCGGAGCCTTGGGCAATGAGCAGTTCTTC.

V gene TRBV13 combines with J gene TRBJ1-5; D gene ambiguous. V lost 0 bases to trimming and J lost 6 bases, with 9 bases between them. This CDR3 comprises 14 residues. Germline CDR1 PRHDT, CDR2 FYEKMQ (reference sequence). The DNA of the CDR3 is TGTGCCAGCAGCTTAGGAGGGATCGGTCAGCCCCAGCATTTT. This gives the protein CASSLGGIGQPQHF.

The rearrangement uses TRBV11-2 and TRBJ2-5; tentative D call: TRBD1 (6 bases). The CDR3 length is 15 residues. The V gene lost 9 bases and the J gene lost 1 base, with 18 bases spanning the gap. The germline CDR1 and CDR2 sequences are SGHAT and FQNNGV. The CDR3 reads CASSRGQQRQETQYF. CDR3 DNA sequence: TGTGCCAGTAGCCGCGGACAGCAACGCCAAGAGACCCAGTACTTC.

This clonotype has just a few counts. At one of its ends the junction is not consistent with the germline gene, which may arise from a read error. This rearrangement joins TRBV4-1 to TRBJ2-5, with D tentatively TRBD1 (5 bases). CDR1 MGHRA and CDR2 YSYEKL come from the germline V gene. The CDR3 runs 15 residues. In nucleotides, the CDR3 is TGCGCCGGCAGCCAAGAATCTGCAGGGTTCGAGACCCAGTACTTC. Its translation is CAGSQESAGFETQYF.

This clonotype was observed a few times. In DNA form, the CDR3 reads TGCAGTGCTATGGCAAGCTCCTACAATGAGCAGTTCTTC. Protein product: CSAMASSYNEQFF. The gene calls are TRBV20-1 and TRBJ2-1; D is ambiguous. V dropped 4 bases and J dropped 0 bases, with 7 bases sitting between them. This CDR3 spans 13 amino acids. CDR1 is DFQATT and CDR2 is SNEGSKA in the germline V gene (reference sequence).

This clonotype was counted only a few times. The chain employs TRBV4-3 and TRBJ2-3; D is perhaps TRBD2 (5 bases). The V gene's germline CDR1 is LGHNA and CDR2 YSLEER. This CDR3 contains 19 residues. Trimming left V 0 bases short and J 4 bases short, with 23 bases between. The CDR3 here is CASSQDWSRTASQPDTQYF. The CDR3 nucleotides are TGCGCCAGCAGCCAAGATTGGTCCCGGACTGCGAGTCAACCAGATACGCAGTATTTT.

The V call is TRBV5-6, the J call TRBJ2-2; a weak D match, TRBD1 (6 bases). The length of the CDR3 is 17 residues. CDR1 SGHDT and CDR2 YYEEEE come from the germline V gene. V lost 0 bases and J 5 bases, leaving 17 bases between the germline ends. This CDR3 is CASSLDLRGGRTGELFF. CDR3 nucleotides: TGTGCCAGCAGCTTGGATTTACGAGGGGGAAGGACCGGGGAGCTGTTTTTT.

In this sample, this clonotype turned up a few times. The V call is TRBV7-9, the J call TRBJ1-1; D gene unclear. This CDR3 has 16 residues. CDR1 and CDR2 from the germline V gene are SEHNR and FQNEAQ (reference sequence). Trimming left V 5 bases short and J 1 base short, with 17 bases between. The CDR3 DNA sequence: TGTGCCAGCAGCAACTATCTAGGACGCGGGAACACTGAAGCTTTCTTT. Its translation is CASSNYLGRGNTEAFF.

A few counts support this clonotype. The gene calls are TRBV7-9 and TRBJ2-5; D gene ambiguous. V lost 2 bases and J lost 4, with 11 bases in between. CDR3 length: 14 amino acids. Germline lookup yields CDR1 SEHNR and CDR2 FQNEAQ (reference sequence). CDR3 residues: CASSLSLGSETQYF. The CDR3 DNA is TGTGCCAGCAGCTTAAGTCTTGGGTCAGAGACCCAGTACTTC.